This entry lists 18 T cell receptor beta chains sequenced from one sample in a study of OX40 agonist ivuxolimab in advanced cancers. Here immunoSEQ multiplex PCR was the method, and the copy in TCRdb shows in-frame clones only, minus some. The sample records around 84,000 clones, approximately 84% being singletons. This specimen consisted of CD4+ or CD8+ T cells sorted from blood, obtained in a trial of the OX40 agonist ivuxolimab. The receptors derive from an adult with an advanced solid tumor such as melanoma, head and neck, liver or kidney cancer.

The rearrangement links TRBV7-8 to TRBJ2-2; D gene ambiguous. Trimming cost V 5 bases and J 6 bases, with 7 bases left between them. The CDR3 has 12 amino acids. CDR1 and CDR2 from the germline V gene are SGHVS and FQNEAQ. CDR3 loop: CASSATAGELFF. The CDR3 DNA sequence: TGTGCCAGCAGCGCGACTGCCGGGGAGCTGTTTTTT.

V and J are TRBV14 and TRBJ1-2; TRBD1 matches 7 bases. V lost 4 bases, J lost 4 bases, and 3 bases stayed unmatched. This CDR3 is built from 13 residues. CDR1 is SGHDN, CDR2 FVKESK, per germline. The CDR3 protein is CASSPDRAYGYTF. The CDR3 nucleotides are TGTGCCAGCAGCCCTGACAGGGCCTATGGCTACACCTTC.

This chain links TRBV7-3 with TRBJ2-2; 7 bases are shared with TRBD2. CDR1 is SGHTA, CDR2 FQGTGA, per germline. The ends lost 1 base at V and 0 bases at J; junction bases unmatched: 14. The CDR3 covers 20 residues. The CDR3 DNA sequence: TGTGCCAGCAGCTTAAGTTTAGGGTCTGGTCTAGCGGCGAACACCGGGGAGCTGTTTTTT. Residues: CASSLSLGSGLAANTGELFF.

J is TRBJ2-7 and V is TRBV5-4; D perhaps matches TRBD2 (7 bases). This CDR3 is built from 15 residues. The V gene's germline CDR1 is SGHNT and CDR2 YYREEE (reference sequence). Between the trimmed V and J ends, which lost 1 base and 4 bases, there was a span of 15 bases. CDR3 coding DNA: TGTGCCAGCAGCTTGAGGGGGGGCGCGAGTTACGAGCAGTACTTC. It is translated as CASSLRGGASYEQYF.

J is TRBJ2-3 and V is TRBV4-1, with 7 bases identical to TRBD1. The CDR3 has 20 amino acids. Germline trimming cut 4 bases from V and 0 bases from J; bases unmatched to any gene: 19. Germline V gives CDR1 MGHRA, CDR2 YSYEKL. The CDR3 DNA reads TGCGCCAGCAGCCCGGCCTCGAGGACAGGTTCTCTATCTAGCACAGATACGCAGTATTTT. Protein sequence: CASSPASRTGSLSSTDTQYF.

This rearrangement joins TRBV18 to TRBJ2-2; the match to TRBD1 covers 8 bases. Germline-derived CDR1 and CDR2 are KGHSH and LQKENI. J gave up 2 bases and V 3 bases, and 2 bases lay outside the gene matches. This CDR3 is 15 amino acids long. The CDR3 loop is CASSPGQGNTGELFF. CDR3 DNA: TGTGCCAGCTCACCTGGACAGGGAAACACCGGGGAGCTGTTTTTT. The complete variable domain, with remaining parts taken from reference TRBV18 and TRBJ2-2, reads NAGVMQNPRHLVRRRGQEARLRCSPMKGHSHVYWYRQLPEEGLKFMVYLQKENIIDESGMPKERFSAEFPKEGPSILRIQQVVRGDSAAYFCASSPGQGNTGELFFGEGSRLTVL.

This clone came up a few times. The chain combines TRBV11-2 with TRBJ2-7; no clear D. The CDR3 runs 11 residues. CDR1 and CDR2 (germline): SGHAT, FQNNGV. V was clipped by 4 bases and J by 2 bases, with 3 bases between them. CDR3 DNA sequence: TGTGCCAGCAGCTCCGCCTACGAGCAGTACTTC. Translation gives CASSSAYEQYF.

The rearrangement joins TRBV30 to TRBJ2-7; 7 bases are a match to TRBD2. Germline CDR1 reads GTSNPN; CDR2 reads SVGIG (reference sequence). CDR3 length equals 14 residues. V shed 5 bases and J 2 bases; nucleotides not matched to a gene: 9. The CDR3, as DNA: TGTGCCTGGGGGGAGGGGTCAGGAGCCTACGAGCAGTACTTC. Encoded protein: CAWGEGSGAYEQYF. Using reference TRBV30 and TRBJ2-7 for the parts outside the CDR3, the full variable domain is SQTIHQWPATLVQPVGSPLSLECTVEGTSNPNLYWYRQAAGRGLQLLFYSVGIGQISSEVPQNLSASRPQDRQFILSSKKLLLSDSGFYLCAWGEGSGAYEQYFGPGTRLTVT.

This chain uses TRBV5-8 with TRBJ2-5; D remains unclear. The V end lost 1 base, the J end lost 2 bases, and 9 bases lay between the germline ends. CDR1 is SGHTS, CDR2 YDEGEE, per germline. The CDR3 loop spans 14 amino acids. The CDR3 protein is CASSLSLLQETQYF. The CDR3 bases are TGTGCCAGCAGCTTGTCCCTGTTACAAGAGACCCAGTACTTC.

This clone was recorded once. The chain is built from TRBV5-1 and TRBJ2-2; D not resolved. This CDR3 is 15 amino acids long. Trimming pared 4 bases from V and 1 base from J, leaving 11 bases between. Germline V gives CDR1 SGHRS, CDR2 YFSETQ. The CDR3 DNA sequence: TGCGCCAGCAGCAGGTTAGACCAGAACACCGGGGAGCTGTTTTTT. Encoded protein: CASSRLDQNTGELFF.

The chain carries TRBV7-6 and TRBJ1-4; D gene uncertain. CDR1 is SGHVS and CDR2 is FNYEAQ in the germline V gene. Trimming took 3 bases from V and 11 from J, leaving 10 bases between them. CDR3 length: 12 amino acids. The CDR3 sequence is CASSLDFKKLFF. DNA for the CDR3: TGTGCCAGCAGCTTGGACTTCAAGAAACTGTTTTTT.

This clone was recorded once. Other DNA sequences of this sample code for an identical CDR3. The genes are TRBV28 and TRBJ1-5, with D perhaps matching TRBD1 (6 bases). There are 15 residues in the CDR3. Trimming removed 3 bases at V and 2 bases at J, with 11 bases between. CDR1 is MDHEN, CDR2 SYDVKM, per germline. CDR3 in DNA: TGTGCCAGCAGTTTTACAGGGCGCGGCAATCAGCCCCAGCATTTT. Encoded protein: CASSFTGRGNQPQHF.

The V and J genes are TRBV5-1 and TRBJ1-1; 7 bases map to TRBD1. The trim removed 0 bases at V and 6 bases at J, leaving 8 bases unmatched. The V gene's germline CDR1 is SGHRS and CDR2 YFSETQ. The CDR3 is made up of 15 amino acids. CDR3 sequence reads: CASSLAEGAGSEAFF. CDR3 coding DNA: TGCGCCAGCAGCTTGGCCGAGGGGGCAGGCTCTGAAGCTTTCTTT.

This sequence joins TRBV5-4 and TRBJ2-6; possible D gene TRBD2, 5 bases. In germline, CDR1 is SGHNT, CDR2 YYREEE (reference sequence). The CDR3 is 15 residues long. The V end lost 5 bases, the J end lost 5 bases, and 14 bases lay between the germline ends. Here the CDR3 reads CASRASPPWANVLTF. The CDR3 region has the DNA TGTGCCAGCAGGGCTAGCCCGCCGTGGGCCAACGTCCTGACTTTC.

The chain is built from TRBV30 and TRBJ1-4, with D uncertain. The CDR3 runs to 11 residues. Trimming cost V 0 bases and J 7 bases, with 3 bases left between them. Germline loops: CDR1 GTSNPN, CDR2 SVGIG (reference sequence). The CDR3 reads CAWSVTEKLFF. In DNA, the CDR3 is TGTGCCTGGAGTGTCACTGAAAAACTGTTTTTT.

V usage is TRBV4-3 and J usage is TRBJ1-6; no reliable D call. The V end was cut by 4 bases, the J end by 4 bases, with 11 bases between. Germline-derived CDR1 and CDR2 are LGHNA and YSLEER. This CDR3 region has 15 residues. As DNA, the CDR3 is TGCGCCAGCAGCCCGGAGGCGGCTTATAATTCACCCCTCCACTTT. The encoded protein is CASSPEAAYNSPLHF.

This chain uses TRBV4-3 with TRBJ1-2, with TRBD1 as a possible D gene (5 bases). V was cut by 4 bases and J by 6 bases, with 18 bases left in between. This CDR3 comprises 15 residues. The germline gives CDR1 LGHNA, CDR2 YSLEER. This chain's CDR3 is CASSPYAGKQDGYTF. The CDR3 region has the DNA TGCGCCAGCAGCCCTTACGCAGGGAAACAGGATGGCTACACCTTC.

The chain carries TRBV2 and TRBJ1-1, with unresolved D. In germline, CDR1 is SNHLY, CDR2 FYNNEI. Trimming took off 7 bases at V and 0 bases at J, with 9 bases between the two ends. This CDR3 contains 13 residues. The CDR3 coding sequence is TGTGCCAGCAAACAGTTGCTGAACACTGAAGCTTTCTTT. It codes for CASKQLLNTEAFF.